The clone carrying this T cell receptor (beta chain) was recorded many times. One entry per CDR3 protein results from TCRdb running MiXCR on the multiplex PCR reads. This repertoire shows over 200,000 distinct CDR3 sequences, less than 40% found once; its top ten account for 3% to 4.5%. The data were taken from a study of breast tumors, draining lymph nodes, adjacent tissues. The germline V gene has CDR1 WSHSY and CDR2 SAAADI. The length of the CDR3 is 12 residues. V gave up 2 bases and J gave up 4 bases, with 5 bases separating them. The lymph nodes were axillary draining lymph nodes from breast cancer patients.

The sequence was obtained from a female donor with breast cancer. Some clones in this sample may be carry-over from other donors' samples. Sequenced input: axillary lymph node tissue. The V call is TRBV10-2, the J call TRBJ2-5; the D is unclear. The CDR3 protein is CASSERLETQYF. The CDR3, as DNA: TGCGCCAGCAGTGAGAGGTTAGAGACCCAGTACTTC.